These 13 T cell receptor beta chains came from one sample sequenced in a study of metastatic and nonmetastatic thyroid tumors. With MiXCR, TCRdb called clones anew from the PCR reads. The table has 30,000 or so clones, about 32% seen once. Nobody among the patients had been given any treatment before thyroid surgery. The sequencing sample was made of blood. The receptors here all came from a female donor with papillary thyroid cancer or a benign thyroid nodule (not recorded which). Some clones in this sample may be carry-over from other donors' samples.

To note about this clone: This could be a read error, since a much larger clone is one nucleotide away. The same CDR3 arises from other DNA sequences in this sample as well. J is TRBJ2-5 and V is TRBV7-2; 8 nucleotides line up with TRBD1. The J segment lost 8 bases and the V segment lost 5 bases, leaving 7 bases of the junction unmatched. CDR3 size: 13 residues. CDR1 and CDR2 from the germline V gene are SGHTA and FQGNSA. In nucleotides, the CDR3 is TGTGCCAGCAGCCCAGGACAGGGAGGTACCCAGTACTTC. Translation: CASSPGQGGTQYF.

This chain joins TRBV5-1 and TRBJ2-1; a weak D match, TRBD2 (6 bases). The CDR3 is 13 amino acids. Trimming stripped 3 bases from V and 4 bases from J, with 8 bases between. Germline-derived CDR1 and CDR2 are SGHRS and YFSETQ. The CDR3 region is CASSWDSYNEQFF. Here the CDR3 DNA reads TGCGCCAGCAGCTGGGACTCGTACAATGAGCAGTTCTTC. The full variable domain, completed using reference TRBV5-1 and TRBJ2-1, is KAGVTQTPRYLIKTRGQQVTLSCSPISGHRSVSWYQQTPGQGLQFLFEYFSETQRNKGNFPGRFSGRQFSNSRSEMNVSTLELGDSALYLCASSWDSYNEQFFGPGTRLTVL.

The V call is TRBV11-1, the J call TRBJ2-1; no definite D call. The V gene's germline CDR1 is SGHAT and CDR2 FQDESV (reference sequence). This CDR3 comprises 11 residues. The ends were cut back, 7 bases at V and 8 bases at J, with 9 bases in the middle. The CDR3: CASNPEDEQFF. In DNA, the CDR3 is TGTGCCAGCAACCCTGAGGATGAGCAGTTCTTC.

This clone was seen ten or more times. The chain joins TRBV4-3 to TRBJ1-3, with 7 bases aligning to TRBD1. With V trimmed by 4 bases and J by 6 bases, 3 bases remained unmatched. Germline CDR1 and CDR2: LGHNA and YSLEER. The CDR3 covers 13 residues. CDR3 in amino acids: CASSLQGTNTIYF. The CDR3 DNA follows: TGCGCCAGCAGCCTACAGGGGACAAACACCATATATTTT.

This clone was recorded a few times. V usage is TRBV3-1 and J usage is TRBJ1-2; 7 bases fit TRBD1. Germline CDR1 reads LGHDT; CDR2 reads YNNKEL (reference sequence). The length of the CDR3 is 14 residues. V lost 0 bases, J lost 6 bases, and 4 bases stayed unmatched. In nucleotides, the CDR3 is TGTGCCAGCAGCCAAGATGGCCAGGGGGATGGCTACACCTTC. Translating it yields CASSQDGQGDGYTF.

The chain carries TRBV4-2 and TRBJ2-5; tentative D call: TRBD2 (6 bases). Germline CDR1 is LGHNA and CDR2 is YNFKEQ. The CDR3 runs 15 residues. The V end was cut by 5 bases, the J end by 6 bases, with 19 bases between. The CDR3 loop is CASSLQEGPGQTQYF. The CDR3 coding sequence is TGTGCCAGCAGCTTGCAGGAGGGACCGGGTCAGACCCAGTACTTC.

The table lists this clone with many counts. The CDR3, as DNA: TGTGCCAGCAGTGAGGCAGGAGTAAGACTGGGGGAGCAGTTCTTC. Amino acids: CASSEAGVRLGEQFF. The chain carries TRBV25-1 and TRBJ2-1, with D unresolved. CDR3 length: 15 residues. Germline assignment: CDR1 MGHDK and CDR2 SYGVNS. V was shortened by 3 bases and J by 10 bases, with 19 bases between the two germline ends.

Ten or more counts support this clone. The chain links TRBV20-1 to TRBJ2-2; 8 bases match TRBD2. Per germline, CDR1 DFQATT and CDR2 SNEGSKA (reference sequence). The CDR3 contains 14 residues. J lost 7 bases, V lost 3 bases, and 7 bases had no gene match. CDR3 residues: CSARNSGMVGELFF. The CDR3 nucleotides read TGCAGTGCTAGGAATAGCGGGATGGTCGGGGAGCTGTTTTTT.

This chain links TRBV19 with TRBJ2-1; TRBD1 is a possible D gene (6 bases). The germline V gene has CDR1 LNHDA and CDR2 SQIVND (reference sequence). The V gene lost 1 base and the J gene lost 7 bases, with 8 bases spanning the gap. CDR3 length: 13 amino acids. The CDR3 protein is CASSIVQGNEQFF. CDR3 DNA: TGTGCCAGTAGTATAGTCCAGGGGAATGAGCAGTTCTTC. Full variable domain (rest looked up from reference TRBV19 and TRBJ2-1): DGGITQSPKYLFRKEGQNVTLSCEQNLNHDAMYWYRQDPGQGLRLIYYSQIVNDFQKGDIAEGYSVSREKKESFPLTVTSAQKNPTAFYLCASSIVQGNEQFFGPGTRLTVL.

On this clone itself: The conserved closing phenylalanine or tryptophan is absent in this CDR3, likely reflecting a read error. Because the CDR3's place on the DNA is in doubt, the DNA is left out and the CDR3 is given as listed by TCRdb. The rearrangement uses TRBV27 and TRBJ2-3. Germline loops: CDR1 MNHEY, CDR2 SMNVEV (reference sequence). The CDR3 adds up to 14 amino acids, both ends counted. This CDR3 is CASSLTGYTDTLYV.

This clone was counted at least ten times. V and J are TRBV4-3 and TRBJ2-7, with TRBD2 identical over 13 bases. The germline gives CDR1 LGHNA, CDR2 YSLEER. V shed 0 bases and J 4 bases; nucleotides not matched to a gene: 0. This CDR3 is built from 15 residues. CDR3 sequence reads: CASSQETSGRYEQYF. In nucleotides, the CDR3 is TGCGCCAGCAGCCAAGAGACTAGCGGGAGGTACGAGCAGTACTTC.

This chain joins TRBV5-1 and TRBJ2-7; 10 bases match TRBD1. The CDR3 length is 16 residues. Germline assignment: CDR1 SGHRS and CDR2 YFSETQ. V was clipped by 3 bases and J by 2 bases; unmatched bases: 8. This chain's CDR3 is CASSYRLGQGAYEQYF. The CDR3 DNA follows: TGCGCCAGCAGCTACCGACTCGGACAGGGGGCCTACGAGCAGTACTTC. Variable domain in full (rest from reference TRBV5-1 and TRBJ2-7): KAGVTQTPRYLIKTRGQQVTLSCSPISGHRSVSWYQQTPGQGLQFLFEYFSETQRNKGNFPGRFSGRQFSNSRSEMNVSTLELGDSALYLCASSYRLGQGAYEQYFGPGTRLTVT.

This clone has only a few counts. This CDR3 reads CASSDRGTEAFF. The CDR3 DNA reads as TGTGCCAGCAGCGACAGGGGGACTGAAGCTTTCTTT. The chain couples TRBV12-3 or TRBV12-4 to TRBJ1-1; 9 positions match TRBD1. With V trimmed by 6 bases and J by 5 bases, 1 base remained unmatched. The CDR3 runs to 12 residues.